The 26 T cell receptor beta chains listed next were all sequenced from one sample in a study of blood T cell repertoires in COVID-19. Assay used: immunoSEQ multiplex PCR; TCRdb lists only in-frame clones, some missing. This table has roughly 32,000 clones, 80% to 90% appearing once. The sample was peripheral blood. These receptors originate from a woman of 80 years or more with active or convalescent COVID-19.

The chain joins TRBV7-2 to TRBJ2-7; TRBD2 is a possible D gene (6 bases). In germline, CDR1 is SGHTA, CDR2 FQGNSA. CDR3 size: 14 residues. V was clipped by 3 bases and J by 7 bases, with 16 bases between them. The CDR3 bases are TGTGCCAGCAGCTTCGGGAGAGGTCGTAGGGAGCAGTACTTC. Translated, it gives CASSFGRGRREQYF.

V usage is TRBV7-3 and J usage is TRBJ1-1, with 9 bases matching TRBD1. Germline trimming cut 2 bases from V and 5 bases from J; bases unmatched to any gene: 6. This CDR3 region has 15 residues. Looked up from germline, CDR1 is SGHTA and CDR2 is FQGTGA. CDR3 DNA: TGTGCCAGCAGCTTAGGGGACAGGGTGGGAACTGAAGCTTTCTTT. Protein product: CASSLGDRVGTEAFF.

The V call is TRBV2, the J call TRBJ1-5; unclear D gene. Looked up from germline, CDR1 is SNHLY and CDR2 is FYNNEI. The CDR3 spans 14 residues. V was shortened by 6 bases and J by 1 base, with 10 bases between the two germline ends. Here the CDR3 DNA reads TGTGCCAGCAGCCTGACTCCGAGCAATCAGCCCCAGCATTTT. Amino acids: CASSLTPSNQPQHF.

This chain uses TRBV18 with TRBJ1-1; D is uncertain. The CDR3 spans 13 residues. Germline V gene sequence: CDR1 KGHSH, CDR2 LQKENI. V was clipped by 0 bases and J by 5 bases, with 7 bases between them. CDR3: CASSPPGRTEAFF. The DNA for the CDR3 is TGTGCCAGCTCACCACCGGGGAGAACTGAAGCTTTCTTT.

This chain uses TRBV19 with TRBJ1-1, with 7 bases fitting TRBD1. This CDR3 contains 14 residues. Germline loops: CDR1 LNHDA, CDR2 SQIVND (reference sequence). Trimming removed 3 bases from V and 4 bases from J; junction bases left unmatched: 5. The CDR3 region is CASSMGDRVTEAFF. The DNA of the CDR3 is TGTGCCAGTAGTATGGGAGACAGGGTCACTGAAGCTTTCTTT.

In this sample, this clone turned up once. The chain employs TRBV6-5 and TRBJ2-5, with 12 nucleotides matching TRBD2. The trim removed 5 bases at V and 5 bases at J, leaving 3 bases unmatched. In germline, CDR1 is MNHEY, CDR2 SVGAGI. This CDR3 has 14 residues. DNA of the CDR3: TGTGCCAGCAGTCTAGCGGGAGGGCCGGAGACCCAGTACTTC. It specifies CASSLAGGPETQYF.

This clone was found a few times. The chain uses TRBV7-2 and TRBJ2-2; D ambiguous. The length of the CDR3 is 16 residues. Germline CDR1 reads SGHTA; CDR2 reads FQGNSA. Trimming stripped 2 bases from V and 0 bases from J, with 10 bases between. The CDR3 protein is CASSLFAGSNTGELFF. The CDR3 bases are TGTGCCAGCAGCTTATTCGCAGGCTCGAACACCGGGGAGCTGTTTTTT.

V and J are TRBV28 and TRBJ2-7; D perhaps matches TRBD2 (5 bases). Trimming left V 3 bases short and J 2 bases short, with 20 bases between. The CDR3 spans 17 residues. CDR1 MDHEN and CDR2 SYDVKM come from the germline V gene. The CDR3 is CASSLMGSAGTTYEQYF. DNA for the CDR3: TGTGCCAGCAGTTTGATGGGTAGCGCGGGTACCACCTACGAGCAGTACTTC.

As DNA, the CDR3 is TGTGCCAGCAACCAATACTCGTGGGATACGCAGTATTTT. It yields the protein CASNQYSWDTQYF. The chain employs TRBV7-2 and TRBJ2-3; D unclear. The CDR3 length is 13 residues. V lost 7 bases, J lost 6 bases, and 14 bases lay in between. Germline CDR1 reads SGHTA; CDR2 reads FQGNSA.

The genes are TRBV10-2 and TRBJ1-1; 9 nucleotides align to TRBD1. Trimming removed 5 bases from V and 5 bases from J; junction bases left unmatched: 3. The CDR3 sequence is 13 residues long. Germline CDR1 reads WSHSY; CDR2 reads SAAADI. The CDR3 reads CASSRQGGTEAFF. In nucleotides, the CDR3 is TGCGCCAGCAGTCGACAGGGGGGGACTGAAGCTTTCTTT.

The V and J genes are TRBV18 and TRBJ2-1; maybe TRBD2 (5 bases). Germline V gene sequence: CDR1 KGHSH, CDR2 LQKENI. Trimming removed 1 base at V and 15 bases at J, with 22 bases between. This CDR3 is 15 amino acids long. The CDR3 loop is CASSPRQLRDPGRFF. The CDR3 DNA is TGTGCCAGCTCACCACGCCAGTTACGGGATCCAGGCCGGTTCTTC.

The chain employs TRBV18 and TRBJ1-1; weak D call: TRBD1 (6 bases). The CDR3 totals 18 residues. CDR1 and CDR2 (germline): KGHSH, LQKENI. Between the trimmed V and J ends, which lost 6 bases and 4 bases, there was a span of 27 bases. The CDR3 DNA is TGTGCCAGCTCCCCTGGCCGAGCAGGGGCGACGAGTTTCACTGAAGCTTTCTTT. It translates to CASSPGRAGATSFTEAFF. The full variable domain, its missing parts supplied by reference TRBV18 and TRBJ1-1, is NAGVMQNPRHLVRRRGQEARLRCSPMKGHSHVYWYRQLPEEGLKFMVYLQKENIIDESGMPKERFSAEFPKEGPSILRIQQVVRGDSAAYFCASSPGRAGATSFTEAFFGQGTRLTVV.

The chain joins TRBV6-5 to TRBJ2-2; perhaps TRBD1 as D (5 bases). Germline V gene lookup returns CDR1 MNHEY and CDR2 SVGAGI. The CDR3 runs to 15 residues. Trimming pared 4 bases from V and 1 base from J, leaving 10 bases between. CDR3: CASSFQGLNTGELFF. CDR3 nucleotide sequence: TGTGCCAGCAGTTTCCAGGGATTGAACACCGGGGAGCTGTTTTTT.

The genes are TRBV29-1 and TRBJ2-5, with a weak D call TRBD2 (5 bases). V lost 4 bases, J lost 3 bases, and 6 bases lay in between. The germline gives CDR1 SQVTM, CDR2 ANQGSEA. The CDR3 covers 11 residues. The CDR3 reads CSVGEKETQYF. The CDR3 coding sequence is TGCAGCGTTGGGGAGAAAGAGACCCAGTACTTC.

This chain joins TRBV5-1 and TRBJ2-5, with a possible D match to TRBD1 (6 bases). The germline V and J ends were trimmed by 0 bases and 2 bases, with 11 bases remaining between them. Germline assignment: CDR1 SGHRS and CDR2 YFSETQ. The CDR3 totals 15 residues. The CDR3 is CASSLEAGAQETQYF. CDR3 DNA sequence: TGCGCCAGCAGCTTGGAGGCAGGGGCACAAGAGACCCAGTACTTC.

The V and J genes are TRBV28 and TRBJ1-1; TRBD1 is a possible D gene (6 bases). V was trimmed by 3 bases and J by 5 bases, leaving 13 bases between them. The CDR3 is 14 residues long. Germline V gene data show CDR1 as MDHEN and CDR2 as SYDVKM. The CDR3 sequence is CASSFLGARTEAFF. DNA of the CDR3: TGTGCCAGCAGTTTTCTGGGGGCGAGAACTGAAGCTTTCTTT.

The chain combines TRBV5-6 with TRBJ1-2; no firm D call. Trimming took off 1 base at V and 5 bases at J, with 12 bases between the two ends. Germline-derived CDR1 and CDR2 are SGHDT and YYEEEE. The CDR3 sequence is 14 residues long. The CDR3 nucleotides are TGTGCCAGCAGCTTGCAAACCCCCTATTATGGCTACACCTTC. It specifies CASSLQTPYYGYTF.

The chain has TRBV24-1 and TRBJ2-1, with 12 bases that match TRBD1. The V gene end was trimmed by 7 bases and the J gene end by 6 bases; junction bases not matched to a gene: 9. There are 16 residues in the CDR3. Germline loops: CDR1 KGHDR, CDR2 SFDVKD. The CDR3 coding sequence is TGTGCCACCAGCCGAGCCGGGACAGGGGGCTTCAATGAGCAGTTCTTC. It specifies CATSRAGTGGFNEQFF.

In DNA form, the CDR3 reads TGTGCCAGCAGCCCACCTTGGGGACAGGGGCAAGTTCACACTGAAGCTTTCTTT. Its protein is CASSPPWGQGQVHTEAFF. The chain couples TRBV7-6 to TRBJ1-1, with 10 nucleotides matching TRBD1. CDR3 length equals 18 residues. V trimming: 5 bases; J trimming: 3 bases; junction bases outside the gene matches: 15. In germline, CDR1 is SGHVS, CDR2 FNYEAQ.

Only one count was recorded for this clone. This sequence joins TRBV11-2 and TRBJ2-5; 13 positions match TRBD2. There are 16 residues in the CDR3. CDR1 is SGHAT, CDR2 FQNNGV, per germline. V gave up 5 bases and J gave up 7 bases; unmatched junction bases: 10. DNA of the CDR3: TGTGCCAGCAGCCCCCGGACTAGCGGGAGAGGAGGGACCCAGTACTTC. This codes for CASSPRTSGRGGTQYF.

This clone was counted between two and nine times. The rearrangement joins TRBV30 to TRBJ2-2, with 9 bases matching TRBD1. Germline trimming cut 8 bases from V and 6 bases from J; bases unmatched to any gene: 10. Germline V lookup: CDR1 GTSNPN, CDR2 SVGIG (reference sequence). This CDR3 is 14 amino acids long. The CDR3, as DNA: TGTGCCCGGCGGGAGACAGGGGGACCCGGGGAGCTGTTTTTT. Translated, it gives CARRETGGPGELFF. The entire variable domain, with the rest obtained from reference TRBV30 and TRBJ2-2, is as follows: SQTIHQWPATLVQPVGSPLSLECTVEGTSNPNLYWYRQAAGRGLQLLFYSVGIGQISSEVPQNLSASRPQDRQFILSSKKLLLSDSGFYLCARRETGGPGELFFGEGSRLTVL.

This rearrangement joins TRBV19 to TRBJ2-2; TRBD1 matches 9 bases. The CDR3 is made up of 18 amino acids. Germline CDR1 LNHDA, CDR2 SQIVND (reference sequence). With 7 bases clipped from V and 6 bases from J, the junction kept 18 bases outside the gene matches. This CDR3 reads CASMGGQGVAEVAGELFF. The CDR3 DNA sequence: TGTGCCAGTATGGGGGGACAGGGTGTCGCCGAAGTAGCCGGGGAGCTGTTTTTT.

The rearrangement joins TRBV5-4 to TRBJ2-7, with TRBD1 as a possible D gene (5 bases). Trimming stripped 0 bases from V and 12 bases from J, with 13 bases between. The CDR3 is 12 amino acids. CDR1 is SGHNT, CDR2 YYREEE, per germline (reference sequence). CDR3 nucleotides: TGTGCCAGCAGCTTGGATCAGGGCTCAGGGTACTTC. This translates into CASSLDQGSGYF. The full variable domain, in which reference TRBV5-4 and TRBJ2-7 provide the parts outside the CDR3, is ETGVTQSPTHLIKTRGQQVTLRCSSQSGHNTVSWYQQALGQGPQFIFQYYREEENGRGNFPPRFSGLQFPNYSSELNVNALELDDSALYLCASSLDQGSGYFGPGTRLTVT.

This chain uses TRBV20-1 with TRBJ2-1; tentatively, D is TRBD1 or TRBD2 (5 bases each). The CDR3 sequence is 12 residues long. V lost 3 bases to trimming and J lost 7 bases, with 10 bases between them. Germline CDR1 DFQATT, CDR2 SNEGSKA (reference sequence). DNA for the CDR3: TGCAGTGCTAGTGGGACGGGGAATGAGCAGTTCTTC. As protein: CSASGTGNEQFF.

The chain links TRBV2 to TRBJ2-1; TRBD1 might be the D (5 bases). The CDR3 runs to 16 residues. Trimming removed 0 bases at V and 2 bases at J, with 11 bases between. Germline V lookup: CDR1 SNHLY, CDR2 FYNNEI. CDR3 nucleotide sequence: TGTGCCAGCAGTGAAGCGGCAGGGATAACCTACAATGAGCAGTTCTTC. Protein sequence: CASSEAAGITYNEQFF. Supplemented by reference TRBV2 and TRBJ2-1, the full variable domain reads EPEVTQTPSHQVTQMGQEVILRCVPISNHLYFYWYRQILGQKVEFLVSFYNNEISEKSEIFDDQFSVERPDGSNFTLKIRSTKLEDSAMYFCASSEAAGITYNEQFFGPGTRLTVL.

The genes are TRBV5-6 and TRBJ2-1, with 9 positions matching TRBD1. The germline CDR1 and CDR2 sequences are SGHDT and YYEEEE. V gave up 5 bases and J gave up 0 bases; unmatched junction bases: 3. The CDR3 covers 15 residues. CDR3 residues: CASRQGASSYNEQFF. The DNA for the CDR3 is TGTGCCAGCAGACAGGGGGCGAGCTCCTACAATGAGCAGTTCTTC.